This TCR beta chain was obtained from a study of response to subunit inactivated influenza vaccine. Study findings and constraints: With each seasonal influenza vaccination, the authors suggested, few new T cells are recruited.

The V gene's germline CDR1 is SNHLY and CDR2 FYNNEI. The CDR3 sequence is 11 residues long. Notes on this clonotype: Its antigen is unknown. A junction end diverges from the germline sequence, so it may reflect a read error.

MiXCR was run by TCRdb on the RT-PCR reads, yielding one entry per CDR3 protein. The repertoire has roughly 190,000 distinct CDR3 sequences, approximately 15% of them found once; the top ten carry roughly 24%. The material was CD8+ T cells sorted from PBMCs, obtained 5 to 6 days after vaccination. V usage is TRBV2 and J usage is TRBJ1-1; maybe TRBD1 (5 bases). The source of this sequence is a man between 50 and 59 years old who received an inactivated influenza vaccine. CDR3 sequence: CACRVITEAFF. CDR3 bases: TGTGCCTGCAGGGTCATCACTGAAGCTTTCTTT.